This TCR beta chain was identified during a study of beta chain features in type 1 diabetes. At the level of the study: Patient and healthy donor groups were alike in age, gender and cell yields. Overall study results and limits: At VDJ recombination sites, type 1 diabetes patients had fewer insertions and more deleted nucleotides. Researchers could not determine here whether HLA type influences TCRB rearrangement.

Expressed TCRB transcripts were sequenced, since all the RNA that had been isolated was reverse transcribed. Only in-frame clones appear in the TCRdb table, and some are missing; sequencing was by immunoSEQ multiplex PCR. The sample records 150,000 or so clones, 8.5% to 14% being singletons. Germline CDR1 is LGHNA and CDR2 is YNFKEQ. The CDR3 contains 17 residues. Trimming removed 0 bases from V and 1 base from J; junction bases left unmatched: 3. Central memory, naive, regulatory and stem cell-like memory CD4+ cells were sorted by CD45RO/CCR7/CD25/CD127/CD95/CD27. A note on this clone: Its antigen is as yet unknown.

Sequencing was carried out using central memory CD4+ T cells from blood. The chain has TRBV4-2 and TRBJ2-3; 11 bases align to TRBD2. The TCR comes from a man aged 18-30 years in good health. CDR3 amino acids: CASSQDPTSGGTDTQYF. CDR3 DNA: TGTGCCAGCAGCCAAGACCCGACTAGCGGGGGCACAGATACGCAGTATTTT.